The clone carrying this T cell receptor beta chain appeared a few times. The antigen remains undetermined. Germline values: CDR1 LGHNA, CDR2 YSLEER. The CDR3 consists of 15 residues. J lost 4 bases, V lost 4 bases, and 7 bases had no gene match. The data were obtained in a study of shared clonotypes between healthy human individuals. Study as a whole: CD4 naive and CD4 memory each took three plates per donor, while CD8 naive took two and CD8 memory one. Findings and caveats of the study: In contrast to clonotypes shared by all four donors, non-shared clonotypes had lower generation probabilities. Generally, naive subsets (rather than memory subsets) showed larger estimated richness.

This table comes from immunoSEQ multiplex PCR, and its TCRdb copy is limited to in-frame clones, with some not included. The sample includes about 1.1 million clones, approximately 75% of them seen just once. The chain uses TRBV4-3 and TRBJ1-2, with TRBD1 matching over 9 bases. The TCR originated in a man between 18 and 35 years old in good health. Some clones in this sample may be carry-over from other donors' samples. Material for sequencing was memory CD4+ T cells from PBMCs. Sample subset: CD45RA-negative fraction. This CDR3 reads CASSLEQGAVYGYTF. DNA of the CDR3: TGCGCCAGCAGCCTCGAACAGGGGGCAGTCTATGGCTACACCTTC.